This T cell receptor (beta chain) is drawn from a study of T cells in placental villitis. Some background on the complete study: Placental TCR-beta repertoires were compared across villitis of unknown etiology, gestational-age-matched unaffected controls, and infectious villitis in order to test an allograft-versus-infection hypothesis.

Beyond this particular receptor, the publication reports: Because the paraffin blocks included small amounts of decidua, some of the captured T cells, particularly in controls, may have been decidual rather than villous infiltrates. CMV-specific clone frequencies were higher in infectious CMV cases than in villitis of unknown etiology (around 0.011 vs 0.00099), which did not differ from controls. With bulk tissue sequencing, helper, regulatory or cytotoxic T cells could not be distinguished, nor could maternal versus fetal T cells, and gamma-delta receptors were excluded.

Five infectious villitis placentae, four with confirmed cytomegalovirus and one with Toxoplasma gondii, were included and were not matched to other groups. The mothers in the infectious villitis group were younger, carried smaller fetuses, and either delivered preterm or experienced intrauterine demise in a couple of cases. After delivery, the placentae were collected and evaluated both grossly and histologically, and only then was archival tissue selected. Five 10-micron scrolls were cut from each FFPE block, and DNA was then isolated using the AllPrep DNA/RNA FFPE Tissue kit. NanoDrop was used to check DNA concentration and purity, and a Bioanalyzer was used to assess RNA quality. TCR-beta CDR3 regions were amplified from genomic DNA with the immunoSEQ v4 bias-controlled multiplex PCR assay, run blinded to group allocation. To estimate the quantities of nucleated cells and T cells in each sample, reference gene primers were added alongside the TCR-beta primers. Sequencing of the libraries was performed on an Illumina MiSeq with a 100-cycle paired-end protocol. The original methods were these. Diversity and richness were calculated in immunoSEQ Analyzer software; richness by iChao1, clonality based on Pielou evenness and Shannon diversity (0-1, higher means less diverse). CDR3 amino acid sequences together with V/J genes were queried against VDJdb for CMV, EBV and influenza A specificities, with confidence 3 and substitution 2 applied. TCR-beta amino acid clonotype overlap between villitis of unknown etiology, infectious villitis and control repertoires was assessed with the Morisita-Horn index. Entries here come from immuneACCESS through TCRdb and include only in-frame sequences with V and J called. Some clones fail to appear in such tables; in the studies checked, an unresolved V gene covers under half of the shortfall, and the cause of the remainder is unknown. V, J and clone size are taken as reported in that table, and D and trimming were inferred from the DNA itself. This sample holds almost 2,500 clones; 75% to 90% were observed only once. Jointly, the top ten make up about half of the sample.

V loses 0 bases, J loses 4 bases, and the germline ends lie 11 bases apart. The germline V gene (reference sequence) supplies CDR1 SEHNR and CDR2 FQNEAQ. The CDR3 sequence holds 15 residues, the cysteine and phenylalanine included. Left in the record is the CDR3 DNA by itself, 45 bases read in frame from the first base. A remark on this clone: Its antigen has not been determined. No much larger clone exists at a distance of one base, and base qualities are not known.

The TCR was taken from a human patient with infectious villitis; the placental T cells may come from both mother and fetus. Sequencing was done on a sample of placental tissue containing maternal and fetal cells. The rearranged chain carries TRBV7-9 and TRBJ2-3; the D gene is perhaps TRBD2, from 6 matching bases. The CDR3: CASSLARRLADTQYF. The sequenced DNA is TGTGCCAGCAGCTTAGCGAGGCGACTAGCAGATACGCAGTATTTT. The CDR3, completed at both ends by the reference TRBV7-9 and TRBJ2-3 genes, gives the full variable domain DTGVSQNPRHKITKRGQNVTFRCDPISEHNRLYWYRQTLGQGPEFLTYFQNEAQLEKSRLLSDRFSAERPKGSFSTLEIQRTEQGDSAMYLCASSLARRLADTQYFGPGTRLTVL.